Sequencing of this TCR beta chain was carried out in a study of radiotherapy plus CTLA-4 blockade in lung cancer. Study results and limitations: Among blood TCR repertoires after radiotherapy plus ipilimumab, tumor-derived clones expanded. Interferon-beta, together with early blood T cell clone dynamics, reportedly best predicted response.

Measured with immunoSEQ multiplex PCR; TCRdb has only the in-frame clones, and not every one. The sample contains tens of thousands of clones, less than 75% of which appear only once. Per the germline V gene, CDR1 is MNHEY and CDR2 is SVGAGI. The CDR3 contains 12 residues. With V trimmed by 6 bases and J by 7 bases, 6 bases remained unmatched. In regard to this clone: Its antigen is not identified.

This sequence originates from a human donor with non-small cell lung cancer whose response to radiotherapy plus ipilimumab could not be evaluated. The chain couples TRBV6-5 to TRBJ2-7; 7 bases map to TRBD2. This specimen consisted of peripheral blood, obtained from a patient treated with radiotherapy plus ipilimumab. CDR3 bases: TGTGCCAGCAGCTACCAGCGGGGTGAGCAGTACTTC. This sequence encodes CASSYQRGEQYF.